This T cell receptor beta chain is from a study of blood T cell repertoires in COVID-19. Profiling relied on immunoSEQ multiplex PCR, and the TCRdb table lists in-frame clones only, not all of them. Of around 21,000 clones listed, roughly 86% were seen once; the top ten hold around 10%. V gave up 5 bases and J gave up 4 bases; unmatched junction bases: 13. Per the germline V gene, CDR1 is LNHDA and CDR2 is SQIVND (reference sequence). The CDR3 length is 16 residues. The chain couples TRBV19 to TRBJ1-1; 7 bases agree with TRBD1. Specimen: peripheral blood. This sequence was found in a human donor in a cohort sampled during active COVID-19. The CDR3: CASSPTIKGAGTEAFF. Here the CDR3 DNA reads TGTGCCAGTAGTCCGACGATTAAGGGGGCCGGCACTGAAGCTTTCTTT.